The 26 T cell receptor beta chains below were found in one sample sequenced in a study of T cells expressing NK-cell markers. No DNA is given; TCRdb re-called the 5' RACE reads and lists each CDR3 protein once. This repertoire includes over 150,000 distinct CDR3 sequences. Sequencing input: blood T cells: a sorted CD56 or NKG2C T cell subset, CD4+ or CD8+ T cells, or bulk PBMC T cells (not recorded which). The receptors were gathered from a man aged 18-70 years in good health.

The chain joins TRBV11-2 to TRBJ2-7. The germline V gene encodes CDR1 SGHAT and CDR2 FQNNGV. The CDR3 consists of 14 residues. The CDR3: CASSFSGRSYEQYF.

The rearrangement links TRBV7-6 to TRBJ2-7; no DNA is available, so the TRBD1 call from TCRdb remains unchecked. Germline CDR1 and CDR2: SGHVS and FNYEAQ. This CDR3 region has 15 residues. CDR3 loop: CASSPTQGMKYEQYF. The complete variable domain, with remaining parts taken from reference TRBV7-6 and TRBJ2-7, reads GAGVSQSPRYKVTKRGQDVALRCDPISGHVSLYWYRQALGQGPEFLTYFNYEAQQDKSGLPNDRFSAERPEGSISTLTIQRTEQRDSAMYRCASSPTQGMKYEQYFGPGTRLTVT.

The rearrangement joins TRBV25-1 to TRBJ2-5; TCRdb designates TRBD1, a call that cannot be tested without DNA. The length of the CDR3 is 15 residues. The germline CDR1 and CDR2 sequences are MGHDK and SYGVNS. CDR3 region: CASSVPFDSQETQYF.

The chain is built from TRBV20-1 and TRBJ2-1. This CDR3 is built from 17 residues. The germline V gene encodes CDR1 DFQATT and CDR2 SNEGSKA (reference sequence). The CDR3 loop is CSARDPLAGFSYNEQFF.

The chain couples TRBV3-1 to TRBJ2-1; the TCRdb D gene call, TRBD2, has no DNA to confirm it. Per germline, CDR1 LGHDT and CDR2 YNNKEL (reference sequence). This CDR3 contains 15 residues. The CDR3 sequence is CASSPPGLGYNEQFF.

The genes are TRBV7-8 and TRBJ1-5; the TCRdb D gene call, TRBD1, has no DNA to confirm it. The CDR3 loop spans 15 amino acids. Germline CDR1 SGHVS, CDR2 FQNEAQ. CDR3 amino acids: CASSPKGGVRQPQHF.

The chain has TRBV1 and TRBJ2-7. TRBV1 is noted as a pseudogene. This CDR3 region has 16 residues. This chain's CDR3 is CTSSQDLHSATYEQYF.

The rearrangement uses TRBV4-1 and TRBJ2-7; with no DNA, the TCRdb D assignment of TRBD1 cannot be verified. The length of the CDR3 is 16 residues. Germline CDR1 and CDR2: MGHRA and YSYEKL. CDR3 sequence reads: CASSHRTGANSYEQYF.

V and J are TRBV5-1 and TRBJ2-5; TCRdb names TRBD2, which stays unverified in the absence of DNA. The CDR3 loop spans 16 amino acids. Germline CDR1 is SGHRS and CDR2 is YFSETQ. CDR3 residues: CASSLVVAGAQETQYF.

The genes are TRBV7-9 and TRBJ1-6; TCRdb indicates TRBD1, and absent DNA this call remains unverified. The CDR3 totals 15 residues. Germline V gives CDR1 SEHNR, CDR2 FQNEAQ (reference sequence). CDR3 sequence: CAIPVHTGANSPLHF. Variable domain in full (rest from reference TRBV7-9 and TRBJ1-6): DTGVSQNPRHKITKRGQNVTFRCDPISEHNRLYWYRQTLGQGPEFLTYFQNEAQLEKSRLLSDRFSAERPKGSFSTLEIQRTEQGDSAMYLCAIPVHTGANSPLHFGNGTRLTVT.

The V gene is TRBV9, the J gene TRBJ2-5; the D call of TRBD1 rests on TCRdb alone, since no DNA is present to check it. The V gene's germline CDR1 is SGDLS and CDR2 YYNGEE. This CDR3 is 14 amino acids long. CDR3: CASSAWTGHETQYF. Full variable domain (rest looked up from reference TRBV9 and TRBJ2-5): DSGVTQTPKHLITATGQRVTLRCSPRSGDLSVYWYQQSLDQGLQFLIQYYNGEERAKGNILERFSAQQFPDLHSELNLSSLELGDSALYFCASSAWTGHETQYFGPGTRLLVL.

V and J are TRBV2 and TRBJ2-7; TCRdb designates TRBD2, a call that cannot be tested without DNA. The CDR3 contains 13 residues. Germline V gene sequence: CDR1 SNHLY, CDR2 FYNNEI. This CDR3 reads CASRGPQSNEQYF.

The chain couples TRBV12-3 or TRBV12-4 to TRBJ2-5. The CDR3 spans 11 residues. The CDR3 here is CASASQETQYF.

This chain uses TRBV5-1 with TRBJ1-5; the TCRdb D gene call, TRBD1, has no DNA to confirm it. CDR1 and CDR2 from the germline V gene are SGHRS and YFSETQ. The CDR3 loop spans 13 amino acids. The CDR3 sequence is CASSLTGYQPQHF.

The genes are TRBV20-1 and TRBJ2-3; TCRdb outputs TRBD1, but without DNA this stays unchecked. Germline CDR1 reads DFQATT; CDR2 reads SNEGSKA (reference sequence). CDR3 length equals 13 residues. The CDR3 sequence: CSATGQGQDTQYF.

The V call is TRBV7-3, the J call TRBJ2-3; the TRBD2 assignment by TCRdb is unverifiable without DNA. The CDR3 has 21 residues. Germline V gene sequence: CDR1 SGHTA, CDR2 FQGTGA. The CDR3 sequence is CASSLRTLVGRGRSGTDTQYF.

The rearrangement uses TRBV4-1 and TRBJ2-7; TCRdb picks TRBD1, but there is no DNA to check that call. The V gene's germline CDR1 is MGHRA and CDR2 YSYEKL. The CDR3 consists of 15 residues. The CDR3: CASSLTEDGRYEQYF.

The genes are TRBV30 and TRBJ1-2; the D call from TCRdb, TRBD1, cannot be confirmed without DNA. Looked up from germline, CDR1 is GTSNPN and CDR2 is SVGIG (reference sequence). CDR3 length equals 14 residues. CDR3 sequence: CAWSSHRANYGYTF.

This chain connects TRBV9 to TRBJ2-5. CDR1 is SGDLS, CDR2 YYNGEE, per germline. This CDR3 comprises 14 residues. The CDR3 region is CASSVEAAQETQYF.

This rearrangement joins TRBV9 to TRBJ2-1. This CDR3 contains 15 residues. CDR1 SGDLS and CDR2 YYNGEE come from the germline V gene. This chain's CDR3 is CASSTASGLHNEQFF.

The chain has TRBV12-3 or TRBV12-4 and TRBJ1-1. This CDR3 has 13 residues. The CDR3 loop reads CASSLGGLGEAFF.

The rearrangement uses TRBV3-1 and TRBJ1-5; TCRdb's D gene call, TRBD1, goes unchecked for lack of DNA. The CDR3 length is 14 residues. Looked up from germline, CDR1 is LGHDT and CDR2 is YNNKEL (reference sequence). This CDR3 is CASSLTGAGQPQHF.

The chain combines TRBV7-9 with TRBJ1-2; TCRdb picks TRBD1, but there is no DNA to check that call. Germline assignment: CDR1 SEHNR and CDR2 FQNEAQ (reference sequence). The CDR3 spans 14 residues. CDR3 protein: CASSGGDRANGYTF. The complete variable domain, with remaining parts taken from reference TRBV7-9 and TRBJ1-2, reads DTGVSQNPRHKITKRGQNVTFRCDPISEHNRLYWYRQTLGQGPEFLTYFQNEAQLEKSRLLSDRFSAERPKGSFSTLEIQRTEQGDSAMYLCASSGGDRANGYTFGSGTRLTVV.

CDR3 protein: CASTGTAALSSGNTIYF. The chain joins TRBV6-1 to TRBJ1-3. Germline lookup yields CDR1 MNHNS and CDR2 SASEGT. This CDR3 region has 17 residues.

The CDR3 protein is CASSPRDFPDTQYF. The chain recombines TRBV3-1 with TRBJ2-3; TCRdb selects TRBD2, and the lack of DNA leaves this call unchecked. Germline CDR1 LGHDT, CDR2 YNNKEL (reference sequence). The CDR3 is made up of 14 amino acids.

CDR3 region: CASSEMGTSESTDTQYF. The chain links TRBV2 to TRBJ2-3; the TRBD2 assignment by TCRdb is unverifiable without DNA. The length of the CDR3 is 17 residues. Germline-derived CDR1 and CDR2 are SNHLY and FYNNEI.